The T cell receptor (beta chain) under discussion was sequenced for a study of shared clonotypes between healthy human individuals. This clone occurred once. V shed 3 bases and J shed 2 bases, with 8 bases lying between them. Germline V lookup: CDR1 SNHLY, CDR2 FYNNEI. CDR3 length: 14 amino acids. Clones were read by immunoSEQ multiplex PCR, and TCRdb kept only the in-frame ones, dropping some. The profile covers approximately 1,500,000 clones, with 98% appearing a single time and less than 0.55% taken by the ten largest. The sequence came from a man aged 25-40 years in good health. Sequencing input: naive CD4+ T cells sorted from blood. This sample's subset: CD45RA+ positively selected. The chain couples TRBV2 to TRBJ1-3; D remains ambiguous. The CDR3 loop reads CASSEGRAGNTIYF. Written as DNA, the CDR3 is TGTGCCAGCAGTGAGGGCCGAGCTGGAAACACCATATATTTT. Full variable domain (remainder filled in from reference TRBV2 and TRBJ1-3): EPEVTQTPSHQVTQMGQEVILRCVPISNHLYFYWYRQILGQKVEFLVSFYNNEISEKSEIFDDQFSVERPDGSNFTLKIRSTKLEDSAMYFCASSEGRAGNTIYFGEGSWLTVV.